Below, one T cell receptor (beta chain) is given with its context. This record belongs to a study of blood T cell repertoires in COVID-19. Study context: T cells, B-cell-depleted T cells, or PBMCs supplied cDNA or gDNA.

CDR3 length: 12 amino acids. Germline lookup yields CDR1 SGHDT and CDR2 YYEEEE. Unmatched junction bases numbered 4, after V lost 4 bases and J lost 13 bases. Original methodology: From reference gene primer amplification, estimates of nucleated cell counts were derived. The method was immunoSEQ multiplex PCR; TCRdb's version includes in-frame clones alone and lacks a portion of them. V and J calls and clone size are those listed in that table; D and trimming were worked out from the DNA. The data contain tens of thousands of clones, 84% of them seen just once; the ten biggest clones take up 3.5%. Sequences were obtained from peripheral blood. The receptor was isolated from a man in his fifties or sixties with acute or convalescent COVID-19. This chain connects TRBV5-6 to TRBJ2-1; 11 bases agree with TRBD2. In nucleotides, the CDR3 is TGTGCCAGCAGCGTGACTAGCGGGAAACAGTTCTTC. Encoded protein: CASSVTSGKQFF.